The sequence of this T cell receptor (beta chain) was determined in a study of cytotoxic CD8 clonotypes in ibrutinib-treated CLL. The wider study: Across the patients, approximately ten were relapsed/refractory, 15 treatment-naive and 17 to 18 IGHV unmutated.

J gave up 3 bases and V 6 bases, and 6 bases lay outside the gene matches. This CDR3 region has 15 residues. Germline CDR1 MNHEY, CDR2 SVGAGI. This table comes from immunoSEQ multiplex PCR, and its TCRdb copy is limited to in-frame clones, with some not included. The table lists roughly 250,000 clones, 70% of them singletons. The rearrangement joins TRBV6-5 to TRBJ1-3; 9 bases fit TRBD1. This clonotype was obtained from a human donor with chronic lymphocytic leukemia. The source material was PBMCs, sampled after 24 months of ibrutinib treatment. CDR3: CASRTGTGFGNTIYF. In DNA form, the CDR3 reads TGTGCCAGCAGAACCGGGACAGGGTTTGGAAACACCATATATTTT.